A selection of T cell receptor beta chains follows, all from one sample in a study of cytomegalovirus exposure and HLA in healthy donors. The assay was immunoSEQ multiplex PCR, and TCRdb's table has in-frame clones only and misses some. Found here are under 150,000 clones; the top ten clones hold 2%. Sample: PBMCs. The receptors derive from a woman aged 55-70 years in good health and CMV-seronegative. CDR3s include the opening cysteine and the closing phenylalanine or tryptophan. The D gene is left open where the match is weak.

cdr3_nt: TGTGCCAGCGACCCCGGAGGGTTTTATGGCTACACCTTC; cdr3_aa: CASDPGGFYGYTF; v_call: TRBV28; j_call: TRBJ1-2; d_call: -
cdr3_nt: TGTGCCAGCAGCGCCCGACTGGGTTCTACCATGGAGACCCAGTACTTC; cdr3_aa: CASSARLGSTMETQYF; v_call: TRBV7-8; j_call: TRBJ2-5; d_call: -
cdr3_nt: TGTGCCAGCAGCGCCCAGGGACAGATCAATCAGCCCCAGCATTTT; cdr3_aa: CASSAQGQINQPQHF; v_call: TRBV9; j_call: TRBJ1-5; d_call: TRBD1
cdr3_nt: TGTGCCTGGAGTGCAAGGACAGGGGGGGTTTCAACTAATGAAAAACTGTTTTTT; cdr3_aa: CAWSARTGGVSTNEKLFF; v_call: TRBV30; j_call: TRBJ1-4; d_call: TRBD1
cdr3_nt: TGTGCCAGCAGCCGCCAAGCCCCCACAGGGGGTACCCCCTACGAGCAGTACTTC; cdr3_aa: CASSRQAPTGGTPYEQYF; v_call: TRBV4-2; j_call: TRBJ2-7; d_call: TRBD1
cdr3_nt: TGTGCCAGCAGTTTAGACCAGGACTATGGCTACACCTTC; cdr3_aa: CASSLDQDYGYTF; v_call: TRBV28; j_call: TRBJ1-2; d_call: -
cdr3_nt: TGTGCCAGCAGCTTTGGTATGAGCACCGGGGAGCTGTTTTTT; cdr3_aa: CASSFGMSTGELFF; v_call: TRBV5-4; j_call: TRBJ2-2; d_call: -
cdr3_nt: TGTGCCACCAGCAGAGGGGTCAGCGGTACAGATACGCAGTATTTT; cdr3_aa: CATSRGVSGTDTQYF; v_call: TRBV15; j_call: TRBJ2-3; d_call: -
cdr3_nt: TGTGCCAGCAGCCCCATCCCGGGAGGACAGCCCCAGCATTTT; cdr3_aa: CASSPIPGGQPQHF; v_call: TRBV7-9; j_call: TRBJ1-5; d_call: -
cdr3_nt: TGTGCCAGCAGCATCGACAGGGGGCCGGTCGGGGAGCTGTTTTTT; cdr3_aa: CASSIDRGPVGELFF; v_call: TRBV11-1; j_call: TRBJ2-2; d_call: TRBD1
cdr3_nt: TGTGCCAGCAGCTTACGGCCAGGGCATTCTGGGGCCAACGTCCTGACTTTC; cdr3_aa: CASSLRPGHSGANVLTF; v_call: TRBV11-1; j_call: TRBJ2-6; d_call: -
cdr3_nt: TGTGCCAGCAGCTCAGACGACAGGGGGCGTAACACTGAAGCTTTCTTT; cdr3_aa: CASSSDDRGRNTEAFF; v_call: TRBV13; j_call: TRBJ1-1; d_call: TRBD1
cdr3_nt: TGTGCCAGCAGCCGCGGGGCCGGGGGCACTGAAGCTTTCTTT; cdr3_aa: CASSRGAGGTEAFF; v_call: TRBV7-3; j_call: TRBJ1-1; d_call: -
cdr3_nt: TGTGCCAGCAGGCCCCGGACAGGGGGAGAAAAACTGTTTTTT; cdr3_aa: CASRPRTGGEKLFF; v_call: TRBV6-1; j_call: TRBJ1-4; d_call: TRBD1
cdr3_nt: TGCGCCAGCAAAAGACTCGATACCAAACAAGAGACCCAGTACTTC; cdr3_aa: CASKRLDTKQETQYF; v_call: TRBV10-2; j_call: TRBJ2-5; d_call: -
cdr3_nt: TGCGCCAGCACCCCTAACCCGCCTGAAAAACTGTTTTTT; cdr3_aa: CASTPNPPEKLFF; v_call: TRBV4-1; j_call: TRBJ1-4; d_call: -
cdr3_nt: TGTGCCAGCAGCCTGGGACTAGCGGGAGATTTTAGTAGCACAGATACGCAGTATTTT; cdr3_aa: CASSLGLAGDFSSTDTQYF; v_call: TRBV9; j_call: TRBJ2-3; d_call: TRBD2
cdr3_nt: TGTGCCAGCAGCCAAGCTAAGTTCGGTTTTCGGGACAGGCCCTACGAGCAGTACTTC; cdr3_aa: CASSQAKFGFRDRPYEQYF; v_call: TRBV14; j_call: TRBJ2-7; d_call: TRBD1
cdr3_nt: TGTGCCAGCAGCCCAGGGGGCAGGATGCCGGGAAATGAGCAGTTCTTC; cdr3_aa: CASSPGGRMPGNEQFF; v_call: TRBV7-9; j_call: TRBJ2-1; d_call: TRBD1
cdr3_nt: TGTGCCAGCAGTCAAGTTCTAGGGGTAGCGGGGGGGGGAGAGACCCAGTACTTC; cdr3_aa: CASSQVLGVAGGGETQYF; v_call: TRBV25-1; j_call: TRBJ2-5; d_call: TRBD2
cdr3_nt: TGTGCCAGCAGTGCCACGACAGGGACATTAGGAGAGACCCAGTACTTC; cdr3_aa: CASSATTGTLGETQYF; v_call: TRBV6-1; j_call: TRBJ2-5; d_call: TRBD1
cdr3_nt: TGTGCCAGCAGCTTAGATTCACTTAGGGGGAACAGGGGCATGGCTTTCTTT; cdr3_aa: CASSLDSLRGNRGMAFF; v_call: TRBV11-2; j_call: TRBJ1-1; d_call: TRBD1
cdr3_nt: TGTGCCAGCAGTTACGACTCACGGGGGTCTTACGAGCAGTACTTC; cdr3_aa: CASSYDSRGSYEQYF; v_call: TRBV6-6; j_call: TRBJ2-7; d_call: -
cdr3_nt: TGTGCCAGCAGCTCGGGACTCTCTGGAAACACCATATATTTT; cdr3_aa: CASSSGLSGNTIYF; v_call: TRBV5-4; j_call: TRBJ1-3; d_call: -
cdr3_nt: TGTGCCAGCAGTCAACGGGGTCCCCAAACCCACTATGGCTACACCTTC; cdr3_aa: CASSQRGPQTHYGYTF; v_call: TRBV6-6; j_call: TRBJ1-2; d_call: -
cdr3_nt: TGTGCCAGCAGCTTAGCGTCAGGGACCAGAGGAGGGTACTATGGCTACACCTTC; cdr3_aa: CASSLASGTRGGYYGYTF; v_call: TRBV7-8; j_call: TRBJ1-2; d_call: -
cdr3_nt: TGTGCCAGCAGCGTAGGAAGGACAGGGATTAGCACAGATACGCAGTATTTT; cdr3_aa: CASSVGRTGISTDTQYF; v_call: TRBV9; j_call: TRBJ2-3; d_call: TRBD1
cdr3_nt: TGTGCCAGCAGTGACGCCTTCAGGGGGCGTTACACCTACAATGAGCAGTTCTTC; cdr3_aa: CASSDAFRGRYTYNEQFF; v_call: TRBV6-1; j_call: TRBJ2-1; d_call: TRBD1
cdr3_nt: TGTGCCAGCAGTGGGGACAGAGGCCTTTATGAGGCTGAAGCTTTCTTT; cdr3_aa: CASSGDRGLYEAEAFF; v_call: TRBV6-1; j_call: TRBJ1-1; d_call: TRBD1
cdr3_nt: TGTGCCAGCTCACCAAGAGGGGAGGGAGGCTACACCTTC; cdr3_aa: CASSPRGEGGYTF; v_call: TRBV18; j_call: TRBJ1-2; d_call: -
cdr3_nt: TGTGCCAGCAGCCCCTACAGGGGGGTGAGGGAGACCCAGTACTTC; cdr3_aa: CASSPYRGVRETQYF; v_call: TRBV7-9; j_call: TRBJ2-5; d_call: TRBD1
cdr3_nt: TGTGCCAGCAGCGTGTCAGGGGGTTCCTACGAGCAGTACTTC; cdr3_aa: CASSVSGGSYEQYF; v_call: TRBV9; j_call: TRBJ2-7; d_call: TRBD1
cdr3_nt: TGTGCCAGCAGCTTAGGAATTCGCGGGGATGGCTACACCTTC; cdr3_aa: CASSLGIRGDGYTF; v_call: TRBV11-1; j_call: TRBJ1-2; d_call: -
cdr3_nt: TGTGCCAGCAGCTCTGGGCAGGGGTTGTCTGGCTACACCTTC; cdr3_aa: CASSSGQGLSGYTF; v_call: TRBV28; j_call: TRBJ1-2; d_call: -
cdr3_nt: TGTGCCAGCATTAGTAGCCCCTACAATGAGCAGTTCTTC; cdr3_aa: CASISSPYNEQFF; v_call: TRBV28; j_call: TRBJ2-1; d_call: -
cdr3_nt: TGTGCCAGCGGGGGAGGTAGCGGGAGTGAGACCCAGTACTTC; cdr3_aa: CASGGGSGSETQYF; v_call: TRBV2; j_call: TRBJ2-5; d_call: TRBD2
cdr3_nt: TGTGCCAGCAGCCCAGTACTAGCGGGAGGTGTATACAATGAGCAGTTCTTC; cdr3_aa: CASSPVLAGGVYNEQFF; v_call: TRBV7-9; j_call: TRBJ2-1; d_call: TRBD2
cdr3_nt: TGTGCCAGCAGTTTATCTGCCAGGGAGGGAACGAAGGGCTACACCTTC; cdr3_aa: CASSLSAREGTKGYTF; v_call: TRBV27; j_call: TRBJ1-2; d_call: -
cdr3_nt: TGTGCCAGCAGTGTATCGCACAGGGGACAGCCCCAGCATTTT; cdr3_aa: CASSVSHRGQPQHF; v_call: TRBV6-1; j_call: TRBJ1-5; d_call: TRBD1
cdr3_nt: TGCGCCAGCAGGGTTAGCGGAAGCTCCTACAATGAGCAGTTCTTC; cdr3_aa: CASRVSGSSYNEQFF; v_call: TRBV5-1; j_call: TRBJ2-1; d_call: -